This entry lists 13 T cell receptor beta chains sequenced from one sample in a study of T cells in Graves' hyperthyroidism and ophthalmopathy. Using RNA transcripts as the source, TCR beta CDR3 regions were amplified. Carried out on the TCR CDR3, a first-round RT-PCR used the HTBI primer set. TCRdb reprocessed the multiplex PCR reads with MiXCR, giving one entry per CDR3 protein. The profile covers approximately 410,000 distinct CDR3 sequences, with about 13% appearing a single time and 4% to 6.5% taken by the ten largest. The source material was blood. These TCRs come from a woman under 30 with Graves' hyperthyroidism.

This clonotype was seen ten or more times. The rearrangement links TRBV7-6 to TRBJ2-7; no reliable D call. The CDR3 loop spans 18 amino acids. Trimming took off 5 bases at V and 5 bases at J, with 28 bases between the two ends. CDR1 is SGHVS and CDR2 is FNYEAQ in the germline V gene. This CDR3 is CASSPLFPRLPDVNEQYF. The CDR3 region has the DNA TGTGCCAGCAGCCCCCTCTTCCCGAGATTGCCGGATGTCAACGAGCAGTACTTC.

This chain joins TRBV10-3 and TRBJ1-4; D is perhaps TRBD1 (6 bases). Trimming left V 5 bases short and J 7 bases short, with 14 bases between. The CDR3 contains 14 residues. Germline CDR1 reads ENHRY; CDR2 reads SYGVKD. In DNA, the CDR3 is TGTGCCATCAGTCCAGGGGTGGGTGCTGAAAAACTGTTTTTT. It translates to CAISPGVGAEKLFF.

This clonotype was seen many times. The chain carries TRBV20-1 and TRBJ2-7; D uncertain. The V and J ends lost 0 bases and 1 base respectively, with 7 bases between them. Germline CDR1 and CDR2: DFQATT and SNEGSKA (reference sequence). The CDR3 runs 13 residues. As DNA, the CDR3 is TGCAGTGCTAGAGAGTCGCCATCCTACGAGCAGTACTTC. It is translated as CSARESPSYEQYF.

This clonotype occurred a few times. The gene calls are TRBV19 and TRBJ2-1; 12 bases match TRBD2. Germline CDR1 LNHDA, CDR2 SQIVND (reference sequence). Trimming took 0 bases from V and 0 from J; bases not matched to a gene: 3. This CDR3 has 18 residues. Written as DNA, the CDR3 is TGTGCCAGTAGTATAGAGGGACTAGCGGGCCCCTCCTACAATGAGCAGTTCTTC. It codes for CASSIEGLAGPSYNEQFF. The whole variable domain, filled in from reference TRBV19 and TRBJ2-1, reads DGGITQSPKYLFRKEGQNVTLSCEQNLNHDAMYWYRQDPGQGLRLIYYSQIVNDFQKGDIAEGYSVSREKKESFPLTVTSAQKNPTAFYLCASSIEGLAGPSYNEQFFGPGTRLTVL.

This clonotype was seen at least ten times. The chain is built from TRBV7-3 and TRBJ1-6; 10 nucleotides line up with TRBD1. The junction had 5 bases not matched to a gene; V was cut back by 4 bases and J by 8 bases. Germline lookup yields CDR1 SGHTA and CDR2 FQGTGA. The CDR3 is made up of 15 amino acids. CDR3 in amino acids: CASSSTGGVDSPLHF. As DNA, the CDR3 is TGTGCCAGCAGCTCGACAGGGGGCGTTGATTCACCCCTCCACTTT.

This clonotype was seen just once. This may be a read error: a much more frequent sequence differs by one nucleotide. The chain combines TRBV29-1 with TRBJ2-7, with TRBD1 matching 9 bases. Germline assignment: CDR1 SQVTM and CDR2 ANQGSEA. This CDR3 is 13 amino acids long. V lost 7 bases, J lost 5 bases, and 9 bases stayed unmatched. The CDR3 DNA reads TGCAGCGGGTGGACAGGGGTCGGCCACGAGCAGTACTTC. The encoded protein is CSGWTGVGHEQYF.

The chain combines TRBV6-1 with TRBJ2-7, with TRBD2 matching over 7 bases. CDR1 is MNHNS and CDR2 is SASEGT in the germline V gene. CDR3 length: 14 residues. The V gene end was trimmed by 6 bases and the J gene end by 4 bases; junction bases not matched to a gene: 9. The CDR3 reads CASRATSRFYEQYF. The CDR3, as DNA: TGTGCCAGCAGGGCGACTAGCCGGTTTTACGAGCAGTACTTC.

This clonotype showed up many times. The chain carries TRBV3-1 and TRBJ1-1; D is perhaps TRBD1 (5 bases). V dropped 1 base and J dropped 4 bases, with 10 bases sitting between them. This CDR3 contains 14 residues. Germline lookup yields CDR1 LGHDT and CDR2 YNNKEL (reference sequence). DNA for the CDR3: TGTGCCAGCAGCCAAGGGGGCTTGAGCACTGAAGCTTTCTTT. Protein: CASSQGGLSTEAFF.

This clonotype was counted a single time. This rearrangement joins TRBV19 to TRBJ1-2; TRBD1 is a possible D gene (6 bases). CDR3 length: 13 residues. Germline V CDR1 and CDR2: LNHDA, SQIVND (reference sequence). Between the trimmed V and J ends, which lost 9 bases and 7 bases, there was a span of 18 bases. The CDR3 sequence is CASENREASGYTF. DNA of the CDR3: TGTGCCAGCGAAAACAGGGAGGCAAGTGGCTACACCTTC.

This clonotype was counted between two and nine times. The V gene is TRBV9, the J gene TRBJ2-2, with TRBD2 matching 13 bases. The trim removed 2 bases at V and 0 bases at J, leaving 1 base unmatched. This CDR3 is built from 17 residues. CDR1 SGDLS and CDR2 YYNGEE come from the germline V gene. CDR3 loop: CASSVTSGRPNTGELFF. The CDR3 nucleotides are TGTGCCAGCAGCGTGACTAGCGGGAGGCCGAACACCGGGGAGCTGTTTTTT.

This clonotype was seen ten or more times. The genes are TRBV27 and TRBJ2-1; D may correspond to TRBD1 or TRBD2 (5 bases each). Germline CDR1 and CDR2: MNHEY and SMNVEV (reference sequence). This CDR3 region has 15 residues. The V end was cut by 8 bases, the J end by 8 bases, with 22 bases between. The CDR3 region has the DNA TGTGCCAGCGGACTCCGGGACCTCCCCGGCTATGAGCAGTTCTTC. Translating gives CASGLRDLPGYEQFF.

The table lists this clonotype with many counts. This rearrangement joins TRBV20-1 to TRBJ1-4; D not certain. The CDR3 covers 13 residues. Between the trimmed V and J ends, which lost 6 bases and 7 bases, there was a span of 15 bases. Germline lookup yields CDR1 DFQATT and CDR2 SNEGSKA (reference sequence). The CDR3 region is CSANQGLTEKLFF. CDR3 DNA sequence: TGCAGTGCGAACCAAGGACTGACTGAAAAACTGTTTTTT.

At least ten counts were recorded for this clonotype. The chain joins TRBV20-1 to TRBJ1-2, with 9 nucleotides matching TRBD1. V shed 6 bases, J shed 2 bases, and the junction held 1 base outside the gene matches. The CDR3 is made up of 12 amino acids. Looked up from germline, CDR1 is DFQATT and CDR2 is SNEGSKA (reference sequence). CDR3 sequence reads: CSAGQGNYGYTF. The CDR3 DNA reads as TGCAGTGCCGGACAGGGGAACTATGGCTACACCTTC.